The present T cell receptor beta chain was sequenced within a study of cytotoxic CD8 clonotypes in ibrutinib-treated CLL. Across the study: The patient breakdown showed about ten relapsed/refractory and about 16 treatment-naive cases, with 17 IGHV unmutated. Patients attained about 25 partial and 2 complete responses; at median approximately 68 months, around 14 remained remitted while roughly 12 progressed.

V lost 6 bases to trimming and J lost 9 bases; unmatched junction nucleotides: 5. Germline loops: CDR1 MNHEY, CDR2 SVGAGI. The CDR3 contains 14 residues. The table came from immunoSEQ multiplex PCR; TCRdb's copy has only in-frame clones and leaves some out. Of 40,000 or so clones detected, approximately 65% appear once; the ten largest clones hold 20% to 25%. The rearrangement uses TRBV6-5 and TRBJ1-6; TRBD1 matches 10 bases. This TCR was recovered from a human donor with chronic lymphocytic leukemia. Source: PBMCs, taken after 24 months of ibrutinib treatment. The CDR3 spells CASRTRDRGSPLHF. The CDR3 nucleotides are TGTGCCAGCAGGACCCGGGACAGGGGTTCACCCCTCCACTTT.